The 24 T cell receptor beta chains reported below all come from one sample, sequenced in a study of OX40 agonist ivuxolimab in advanced cancers. The data were produced by immunoSEQ multiplex PCR, yet TCRdb's version contains in-frame clones alone and is incomplete. The sample consists of 60,000 to 70,000 clones, roughly four fifths of them appearing once. The specimen comprised CD4+ or CD8+ T cells sorted from blood, sampled in a trial of the OX40 agonist ivuxolimab. The receptors shown here come from an adult with an advanced solid tumor such as melanoma, head and neck, liver or kidney cancer.

The chain carries TRBV7-2 and TRBJ1-1; D unclear. CDR1 SGHTA and CDR2 FQGNSA come from the germline V gene. There are 13 residues in the CDR3. V was shortened by 5 bases and J by 4 bases, with 11 bases between the two germline ends. The CDR3 loop reads CASSLGRATEAFF. CDR3 DNA sequence: TGTGCCAGCAGCCTAGGTAGGGCCACTGAAGCTTTCTTT.

V is TRBV7-9 and J is TRBJ2-7; a weak D match, TRBD2 (6 bases). The CDR3 is 14 residues long. Germline CDR1 reads SEHNR; CDR2 reads FQNEAQ (reference sequence). Between the trimmed V and J ends, which lost 3 bases and 4 bases, there was a span of 13 bases. CDR3 residues: CASSFKGEEYEQYF. DNA for the CDR3: TGTGCCAGCAGCTTTAAAGGGGAGGAATACGAGCAGTACTTC.

This chain connects TRBV28 to TRBJ2-7; 8 bases fit TRBD1. CDR1 and CDR2 from the germline V gene are MDHEN and SYDVKM. This CDR3 is 14 amino acids long. The trim removed 6 bases at V and 0 bases at J, leaving 4 bases unmatched. The CDR3 nucleotides are TGTGCCAGCAGGAGACAGGGGAGCTCCTACGAGCAGTACTTC. This translates into CASRRQGSSYEQYF. Complete variable domain (other parts from reference TRBV28 and TRBJ2-7): DVKVTQSSRYLVKRTGEKVFLECVQDMDHENMFWYRQDPGLGLRLIYFSYDVKMKEKGDIPEGYSVSREKKERFSLILESASTNQTSMYLCASRRQGSSYEQYFGPGTRLTVT.

This chain connects TRBV5-1 to TRBJ2-2; 14 bases are shared with TRBD2. The CDR3 sequence is 17 residues long. Per the germline V gene, CDR1 is SGHRS and CDR2 is YFSETQ. Trimming removed 4 bases from V and 6 bases from J; junction bases left unmatched: 8. CDR3 sequence: CASSRGTSGSGAGELFF. Here the CDR3 DNA reads TGCGCCAGCAGCCGGGGGACTAGCGGGAGTGGGGCCGGGGAGCTGTTTTTT.

V is TRBV11-2 and J is TRBJ2-3; possible D gene TRBD2, 6 bases. The germline V gene has CDR1 SGHAT and CDR2 FQNNGV. Trimming removed 0 bases from V and 5 bases from J, with 9 bases in between. There are 14 residues in the CDR3. The CDR3 reads CASSLDGSIDTQYF. The CDR3 DNA follows: TGTGCCAGCAGCTTAGACGGGAGTATAGATACGCAGTATTTT. The full variable domain, its missing parts supplied by reference TRBV11-2 and TRBJ2-3, is EAGVAQSPRYKIIEKRQSVAFWCNPISGHATLYWYQQILGQGPKLLIQFQNNGVVDDSQLPKDRFSAERLKGVDSTLKIQPAKLEDSAVYLCASSLDGSIDTQYFGPGTRLTVL.

The chain has TRBV5-6 and TRBJ2-1; either TRBD1 or TRBD2 may supply D (5 bases each). The CDR3 length is 19 residues. Germline-derived CDR1 and CDR2 are SGHDT and YYEEEE. Trimming removed 1 base at V and 1 base at J, with 21 bases between. CDR3 sequence: CASSLIVGRRSRSYNEQFF. CDR3 bases: TGTGCCAGCAGCTTGATTGTGGGACGCCGCTCTAGGTCCTACAATGAGCAGTTCTTC.

The rearrangement uses TRBV5-4 and TRBJ2-2; no clear D. This CDR3 region has 13 residues. Deletions cut 0 bases from V and 6 bases from J, with 6 bases between. CDR1 SGHNT and CDR2 YYREEE come from the germline V gene (reference sequence). CDR3 region: CASSLDRAGELFF. The DNA of the CDR3 is TGTGCCAGCAGCTTGGACAGAGCCGGGGAGCTGTTTTTT.

This clone has just a few counts. The chain carries TRBV2 and TRBJ2-7, with TRBD1 matching over 8 bases. The CDR3 loop spans 14 amino acids. The junction had 2 bases not matched to a gene; V was cut back by 4 bases and J by 0 bases. CDR1 is SNHLY, CDR2 FYNNEI, per germline. CDR3 residues: CASSGTGFSYEQYF. CDR3 nucleotide sequence: TGTGCCAGCAGTGGGACAGGGTTCTCCTACGAGCAGTACTTC.

The J gene is TRBJ1-4, the V gene TRBV6-1; D gene ambiguous. Per the germline V gene, CDR1 is MNHNS and CDR2 is SASEGT. V lost 3 bases to trimming and J lost 3 bases, with 5 bases between them. This CDR3 is 13 amino acids long. Written as DNA, the CDR3 is TGTGCCAGCAGTGAGTGGGCTAATGAAAAACTGTTTTTT. Protein: CASSEWANEKLFF.

The J gene is TRBJ1-1, the V gene TRBV5-6, with D unclear. Trimming shortened V by 4 bases and J by 2 bases, and 9 bases separated the two germline ends. The CDR3 runs 13 residues. The germline gives CDR1 SGHDT, CDR2 YYEEEE. The CDR3 spells CASSLDQNTEAFF. The DNA for the CDR3 is TGTGCCAGCAGCCTGGACCAAAACACTGAAGCTTTCTTT.

This clone was observed once. The V gene is TRBV29-1, the J gene TRBJ2-1; 11 positions agree with TRBD2. The germline V gene has CDR1 SQVTM and CDR2 ANQGSEA. The V segment lost 4 bases and the J segment 10 bases; nucleotides outside the gene matches: 6. This CDR3 has 13 residues. In DNA, the CDR3 is TGCAGCGTTGCCACTAGCGGGAGTGGGGAGCAGTTCTTC. This sequence encodes CSVATSGSGEQFF.

CDR3 in amino acids: CASSLATSTGELFF. CDR3 in DNA: TGTGCCAGCAGCTTAGCGACGAGCACCGGGGAGCTGTTTTTT. The V gene is TRBV7-6, the J gene TRBJ2-2, with D hard to call. Deletions cut 0 bases from V and 4 bases from J, with 6 bases between. The germline V gene encodes CDR1 SGHVS and CDR2 FNYEAQ. This CDR3 is built from 14 residues.

The chain uses TRBV7-9 and TRBJ2-1; D is unclear. Trimming removed 2 bases at V and 10 bases at J, with 9 bases between. This CDR3 has 12 residues. Germline-derived CDR1 and CDR2 are SEHNR and FQNEAQ (reference sequence). The CDR3 sequence is CASSLSLGEQFF. For the CDR3, the DNA is TGTGCCAGCAGCTTATCTCTAGGGGAGCAGTTCTTC.

The CDR3 DNA reads TGTGCCAGCAGCTTAGCGCAGGCTACCAATGAGCAGTTCTTC. Translated, it gives CASSLAQATNEQFF. The chain uses TRBV7-2 and TRBJ2-1, with unresolved D. Germline V gene sequence: CDR1 SGHTA, CDR2 FQGNSA. V lost 0 bases and J 6 bases, leaving 9 bases between the germline ends. The CDR3 is 14 residues long.

The chain combines TRBV19 with TRBJ1-1; possible D gene TRBD1, 5 bases. The CDR3 consists of 13 residues. V shed 7 bases and J shed 3 bases, with 12 bases lying between them. Per germline, CDR1 LNHDA and CDR2 SQIVND (reference sequence). CDR3 residues: CASIEGYHTEAFF. CDR3 coding DNA: TGTGCCAGTATAGAGGGGTATCACACTGAAGCTTTCTTT.

This clone is classed as medium-sized. This rearrangement joins TRBV5-1 to TRBJ2-3, with a possible D match to TRBD2 (6 bases). The CDR3 totals 16 residues. Germline V CDR1 and CDR2: SGHRS, YFSETQ. With 0 bases removed from V and 1 base from J, the gap between germline ends came to 12 bases. The CDR3, as DNA: TGCGCCAGCAGCTTGGATCCTAGCGCTCGCACAGATACGCAGTATTTT. It is translated as CASSLDPSARTDTQYF.

The chain recombines TRBV5-1 with TRBJ1-5; tentative D call: TRBD1 (5 bases). CDR3 length equals 17 residues. The V gene's germline CDR1 is SGHRS and CDR2 YFSETQ. V was clipped by 0 bases and J by 0 bases, with 13 bases between them. The DNA for the CDR3 is TGCGCCAGCAGCTTGGGGGCCGGGACCCATAGCAATCAGCCCCAGCATTTT. Translated: CASSLGAGTHSNQPQHF.

Details on this clone: At one boundary the junction diverges from the germline segment, which might be a read error. The V and J genes are TRBV5-1 and TRBJ2-7; possible D gene TRBD2, 5 bases. There are 14 residues in the CDR3. Germline V gene data show CDR1 as SGHRS and CDR2 as YFSETQ. The CDR3 sequence: CASSSLGSTYGQYF. CDR3 coding DNA: TGCGCCAGCAGCTCACTAGGATCTACTTACGGGCAGTACTTC.

This clone is a singleton in its sample. The V gene is TRBV6-6, the J gene TRBJ2-5; 9 positions match TRBD1. The CDR3 runs to 14 residues. The germline V gene has CDR1 MNHNY and CDR2 SVGAGI (reference sequence). V was clipped by 5 bases and J by 4 bases; unmatched bases: 5. CDR3 bases: TGTGCCAGCAGTGTTGACAGGGGGACAGAGACCCAGTACTTC. This translates into CASSVDRGTETQYF.

The rearrangement links TRBV6-5 to TRBJ2-2; no reliable D call. Per the germline V gene, CDR1 is MNHEY and CDR2 is SVGAGI. Trimming pared 6 bases from V and 6 bases from J, leaving 11 bases between. The CDR3 runs 13 residues. The CDR3 sequence is CASRRNFAGELFF. In nucleotides, the CDR3 is TGTGCCAGCAGGCGGAACTTCGCCGGGGAGCTGTTTTTT.

The V and J genes are TRBV28 and TRBJ2-1, with 8 bases aligning to TRBD2. J gave up 5 bases and V 6 bases, and 9 bases lay outside the gene matches. The germline gives CDR1 MDHEN, CDR2 SYDVKM. The CDR3 extends over 15 amino acids. The DNA for the CDR3 is TGTGCCAGCAGCGTAGCGGGATTAGTCAACAATGAGCAGTTCTTC. This translates into CASSVAGLVNNEQFF.

J is TRBJ1-2 and V is TRBV25-1; TRBD1 is a possible D gene (5 bases). Germline lookup yields CDR1 MGHDK and CDR2 SYGVNS. This CDR3 spans 12 amino acids. The ends were cut back, 2 bases at V and 8 bases at J, with 9 bases in the middle. The CDR3 coding sequence is TGTGCCAGCAGTGAAGGGACGTTAGGCTACACCTTC. Amino acid sequence: CASSEGTLGYTF.

This clone has just a few counts. This chain uses TRBV19 with TRBJ1-1; D gene unclear. V was trimmed by 11 bases and J by 1 base, leaving 17 bases between them. Germline V gene sequence: CDR1 LNHDA, CDR2 SQIVND (reference sequence). The CDR3 runs to 14 residues. CDR3: CAARGTGSNTEAFF. The CDR3 bases are TGTGCCGCACGGGGAACGGGATCGAACACTGAAGCTTTCTTT.

The V and J genes are TRBV15 and TRBJ2-7, with D unresolved. The CDR3 loop spans 14 amino acids. CDR1 and CDR2 (germline): LNHNV, YYDKDF (reference sequence). The V end was cut by 0 bases, the J end by 2 bases, with 8 bases between. The CDR3 protein is CATSREVGPYEQYF. The DNA for the CDR3 is TGTGCCACCAGCAGAGAGGTGGGTCCCTACGAGCAGTACTTC.